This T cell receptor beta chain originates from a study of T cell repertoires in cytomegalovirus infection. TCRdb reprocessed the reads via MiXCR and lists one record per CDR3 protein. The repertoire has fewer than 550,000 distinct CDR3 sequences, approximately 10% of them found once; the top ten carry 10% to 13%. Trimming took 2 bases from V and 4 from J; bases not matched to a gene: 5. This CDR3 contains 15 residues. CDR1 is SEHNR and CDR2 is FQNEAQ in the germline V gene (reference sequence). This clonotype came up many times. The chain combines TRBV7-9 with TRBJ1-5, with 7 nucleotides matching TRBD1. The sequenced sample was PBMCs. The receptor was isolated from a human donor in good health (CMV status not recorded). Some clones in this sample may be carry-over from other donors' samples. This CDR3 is CASSLQGDGNQPQHF. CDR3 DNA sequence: TGTGCCAGCAGCTTACAGGGGGACGGGAATCAGCCCCAGCATTTT.